The present entry profiles one T cell receptor beta chain with its context. This specimen comes from a study of blood T cell repertoires in COVID-19. Background on the study: Samples representing acute and convalescent COVID-19 were sourced from the United States, Italy and Spain. Sources were T cells, B-cell-depleted T cells, or PBMCs; the material itself was cDNA or gDNA.

With 7 bases clipped from V and 0 bases from J, the junction kept 5 bases outside the gene matches. Germline values: CDR1 LGHNA, CDR2 YSLEER. This CDR3 is built from 15 residues. Original analysis: Estimation of nucleated cell counts was performed using reference gene primer amplification. The assay was immunoSEQ multiplex PCR, and TCRdb's table has in-frame clones only and misses some. D and trimming were read from the DNA, whereas the V and J calls and clone size are those reported in that table. The data show approximately 170,000 clones, approximately 84% seen once. This receptor was taken from a man in his forties who had recovered from COVID-19. V usage is TRBV4-3 and J usage is TRBJ2-2; 7 nucleotides agree with TRBD1. Material for sequencing was peripheral blood. The CDR3 DNA follows: TGCGCCAGCAACCCGGGACAGTCGAACACCGGGGAGCTGTTTTTT. Protein sequence: CASNPGQSNTGELFF.